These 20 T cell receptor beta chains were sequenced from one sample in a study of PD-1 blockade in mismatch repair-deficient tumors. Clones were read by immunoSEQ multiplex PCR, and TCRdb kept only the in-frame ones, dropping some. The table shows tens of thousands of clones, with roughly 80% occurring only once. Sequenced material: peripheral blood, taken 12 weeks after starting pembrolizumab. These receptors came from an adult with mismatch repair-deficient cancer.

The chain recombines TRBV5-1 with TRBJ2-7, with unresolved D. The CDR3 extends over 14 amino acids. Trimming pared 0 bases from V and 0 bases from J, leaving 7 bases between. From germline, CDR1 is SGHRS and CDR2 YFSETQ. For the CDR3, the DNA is TGCGCCAGCAGCTTGGAGGCTGTCTCCTACGAGCAGTACTTC. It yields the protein CASSLEAVSYEQYF. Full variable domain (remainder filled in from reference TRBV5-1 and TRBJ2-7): KAGVTQTPRYLIKTRGQQVTLSCSPISGHRSVSWYQQTPGQGLQFLFEYFSETQRNKGNFPGRFSGRQFSNSRSEMNVSTLELGDSALYLCASSLEAVSYEQYFGPGTRLTVT.

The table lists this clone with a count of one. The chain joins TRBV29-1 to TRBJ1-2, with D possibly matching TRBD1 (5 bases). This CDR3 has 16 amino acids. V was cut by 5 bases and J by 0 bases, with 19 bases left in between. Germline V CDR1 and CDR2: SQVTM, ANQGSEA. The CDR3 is CSVRFVEGPSNYGYTF. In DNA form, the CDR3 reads TGCAGCGTTAGGTTTGTGGAGGGGCCCTCTAACTATGGCTACACCTTC.

CDR3: CASSLMDWRSGNTIYF. CDR3 coding DNA: TGCGCCAGCAGCTTAATGGACTGGCGCTCTGGAAACACCATATATTTT. The chain carries TRBV5-1 and TRBJ1-3; D not resolved. The CDR3 has 16 residues. The germline CDR1 and CDR2 sequences are SGHRS and YFSETQ. Trimming took off 2 bases at V and 0 bases at J, with 12 bases between the two ends.

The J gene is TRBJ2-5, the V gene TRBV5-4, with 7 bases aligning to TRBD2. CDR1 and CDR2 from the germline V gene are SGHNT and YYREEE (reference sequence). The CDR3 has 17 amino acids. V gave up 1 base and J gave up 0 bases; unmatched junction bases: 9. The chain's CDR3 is CASSLIGGGLDQETQYF. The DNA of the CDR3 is TGTGCCAGCAGCTTGATCGGGGGAGGGTTGGACCAAGAGACCCAGTACTTC.

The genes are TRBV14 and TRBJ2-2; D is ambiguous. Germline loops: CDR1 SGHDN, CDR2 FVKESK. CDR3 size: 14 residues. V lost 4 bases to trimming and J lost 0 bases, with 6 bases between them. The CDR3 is CASSLGANTGELFF. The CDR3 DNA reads TGTGCCAGCAGCCTAGGAGCGAACACCGGGGAGCTGTTTTTT.

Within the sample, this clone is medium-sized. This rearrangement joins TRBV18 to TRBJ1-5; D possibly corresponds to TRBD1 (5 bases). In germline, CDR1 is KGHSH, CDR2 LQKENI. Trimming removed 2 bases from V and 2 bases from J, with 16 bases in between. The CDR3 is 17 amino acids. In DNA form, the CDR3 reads TGTGCCAGCTCACCATATAGCGGGGAAGGGGGCAATCAGCCCCAGCATTTT. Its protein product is CASSPYSGEGGNQPQHF.

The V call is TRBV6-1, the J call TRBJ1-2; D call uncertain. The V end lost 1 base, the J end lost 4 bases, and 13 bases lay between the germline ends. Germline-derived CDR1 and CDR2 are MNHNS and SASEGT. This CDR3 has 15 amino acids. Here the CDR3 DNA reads TGTGCCAGCAGTGAAGGGTACTCGGAGGCCTATGGCTACACCTTC. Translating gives CASSEGYSEAYGYTF.

CDR3 sequence: CASSPAGGTGVKAFYEQYF. The CDR3 DNA reads as TGTGCCAGCAGTCCTGCAGGTGGGACAGGGGTTAAAGCCTTCTACGAGCAGTACTTC. V and J are TRBV7-9 and TRBJ2-7; 10 nucleotides agree with TRBD1. Germline V lookup: CDR1 SEHNR, CDR2 FQNEAQ (reference sequence). This CDR3 is built from 19 residues. The ends lost 6 bases at V and 3 bases at J; junction bases unmatched: 20.

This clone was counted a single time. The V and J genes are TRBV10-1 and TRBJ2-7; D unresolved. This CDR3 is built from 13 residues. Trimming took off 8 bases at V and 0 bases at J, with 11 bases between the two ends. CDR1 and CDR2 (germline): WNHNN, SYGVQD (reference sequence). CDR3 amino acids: CASLKNSSYEQYF. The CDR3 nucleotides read TGCGCCAGCCTAAAGAATAGCTCCTACGAGCAGTACTTC.

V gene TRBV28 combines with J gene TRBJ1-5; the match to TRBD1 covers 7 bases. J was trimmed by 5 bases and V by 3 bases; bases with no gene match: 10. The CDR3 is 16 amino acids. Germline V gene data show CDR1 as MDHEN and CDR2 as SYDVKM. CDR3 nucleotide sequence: TGTGCCAGCAGTTTGCGGCCAGGGGGGTACGATCAGCCCCAGCATTTT. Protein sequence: CASSLRPGGYDQPQHF.

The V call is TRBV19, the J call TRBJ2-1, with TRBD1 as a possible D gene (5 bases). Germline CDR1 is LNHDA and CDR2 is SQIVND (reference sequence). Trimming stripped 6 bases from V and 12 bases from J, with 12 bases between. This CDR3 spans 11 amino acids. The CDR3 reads CASSDRGGQFF. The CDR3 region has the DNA TGTGCCAGTAGCGACAGAGGCGGGCAGTTCTTC.

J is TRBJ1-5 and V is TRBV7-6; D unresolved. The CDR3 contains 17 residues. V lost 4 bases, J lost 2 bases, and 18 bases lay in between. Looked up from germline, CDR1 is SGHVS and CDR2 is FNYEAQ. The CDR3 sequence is CASSSAVRVDGNQPQHF. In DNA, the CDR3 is TGTGCCAGCAGCTCAGCGGTGAGGGTCGATGGCAATCAGCCCCAGCATTTT.

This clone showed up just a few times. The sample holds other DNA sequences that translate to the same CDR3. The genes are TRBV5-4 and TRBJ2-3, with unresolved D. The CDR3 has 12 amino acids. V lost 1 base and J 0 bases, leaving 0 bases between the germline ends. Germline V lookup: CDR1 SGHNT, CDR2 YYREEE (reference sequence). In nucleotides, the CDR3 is TGTGCCAGCAGCTTGAGCACAGATACGCAGTATTTT. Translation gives CASSLSTDTQYF.

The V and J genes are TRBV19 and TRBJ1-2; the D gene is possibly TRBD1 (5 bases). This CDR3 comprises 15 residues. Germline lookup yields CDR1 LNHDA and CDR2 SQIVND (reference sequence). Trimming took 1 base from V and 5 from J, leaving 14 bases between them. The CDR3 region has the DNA TGTGCCAGTAGTATAGGAAGGGGACGGATGTATGGCTACACCTTC. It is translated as CASSIGRGRMYGYTF.

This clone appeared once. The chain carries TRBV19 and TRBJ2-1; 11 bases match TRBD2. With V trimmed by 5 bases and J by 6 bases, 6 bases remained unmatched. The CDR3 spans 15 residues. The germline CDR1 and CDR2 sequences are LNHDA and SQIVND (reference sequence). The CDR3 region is CASSVLAGVINEQFF. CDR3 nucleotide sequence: TGTGCCAGTAGTGTACTAGCGGGAGTCATCAATGAGCAGTTCTTC.

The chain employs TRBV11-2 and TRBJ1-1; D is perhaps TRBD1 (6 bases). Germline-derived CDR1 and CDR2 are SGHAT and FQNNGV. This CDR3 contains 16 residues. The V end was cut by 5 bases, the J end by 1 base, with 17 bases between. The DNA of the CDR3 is TGTGCCAGCAGCCCAAGGGGGGGGGCGCAGAACACTGAAGCTTTCTTT. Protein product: CASSPRGGAQNTEAFF. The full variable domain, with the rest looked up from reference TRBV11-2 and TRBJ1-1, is EAGVAQSPRYKIIEKRQSVAFWCNPISGHATLYWYQQILGQGPKLLIQFQNNGVVDDSQLPKDRFSAERLKGVDSTLKIQPAKLEDSAVYLCASSPRGGAQNTEAFFGQGTRLTVV.

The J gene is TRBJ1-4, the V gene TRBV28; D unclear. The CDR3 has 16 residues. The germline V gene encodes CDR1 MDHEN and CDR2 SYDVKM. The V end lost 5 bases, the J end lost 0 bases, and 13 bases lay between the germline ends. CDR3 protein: CASSTPGRATNEKLFF. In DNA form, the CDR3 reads TGTGCCAGCAGTACTCCCGGGAGGGCAACTAATGAAAAACTGTTTTTT. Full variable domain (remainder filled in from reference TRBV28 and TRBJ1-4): DVKVTQSSRYLVKRTGEKVFLECVQDMDHENMFWYRQDPGLGLRLIYFSYDVKMKEKGDIPEGYSVSREKKERFSLILESASTNQTSMYLCASSTPGRATNEKLFFGSGTQLSVL.

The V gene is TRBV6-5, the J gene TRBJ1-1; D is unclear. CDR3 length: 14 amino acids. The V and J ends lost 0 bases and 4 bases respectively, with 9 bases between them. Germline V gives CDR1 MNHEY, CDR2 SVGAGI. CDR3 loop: CASSYSGEGTEAFF. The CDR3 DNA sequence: TGTGCCAGCAGTTACTCCGGTGAAGGCACTGAAGCTTTCTTT.

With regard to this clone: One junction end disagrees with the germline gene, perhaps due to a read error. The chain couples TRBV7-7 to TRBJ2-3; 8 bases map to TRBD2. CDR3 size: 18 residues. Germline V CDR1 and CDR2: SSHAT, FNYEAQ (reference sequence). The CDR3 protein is CASSLGQKTSASTDTQYF. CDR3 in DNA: TGTGCTAGCAGCTTAGGGCAGAAGACTAGCGCTAGCACAGATACGCAGTATTTT.

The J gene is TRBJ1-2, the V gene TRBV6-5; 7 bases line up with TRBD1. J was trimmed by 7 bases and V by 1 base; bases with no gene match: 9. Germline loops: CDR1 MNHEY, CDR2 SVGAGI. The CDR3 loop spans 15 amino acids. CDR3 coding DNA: TGTGCCAGCAGTTACTGGGTCAGGGGGTTCCGTGGCTACACCTTC. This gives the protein CASSYWVRGFRGYTF.